The 22 T cell receptor beta chains given below trace back to one sample, sequenced in a study of cytomegalovirus exposure and HLA in healthy donors. The repertoire was sequenced with immunoSEQ multiplex PCR; TCRdb's copy has only in-frame clones and lacks some. The sample lists approximately 150,000 clones; more than 70% were seen once. Sample: PBMCs. These receptors were collected from a man aged 25 to 40 in good health and CMV-seropositive.

The gene calls are TRBV27 and TRBJ2-1; TRBD2 aligns across 9 bases. Germline V gives CDR1 MNHEY, CDR2 SMNVEV (reference sequence). With 8 bases clipped from V and 6 bases from J, the junction kept 14 bases outside the gene matches. The length of the CDR3 is 16 residues. CDR3 sequence: CASGPRGGGGFNEQFF. The CDR3 coding sequence is TGTGCCAGCGGGCCCAGGGGCGGGGGGGGTTTCAATGAGCAGTTCTTC.

V is TRBV7-7 and J is TRBJ2-1, with TRBD2 identical over 11 bases. The CDR3 contains 17 residues. V shed 5 bases, J shed 4 bases, and the junction held 10 bases outside the gene matches. CDR1 and CDR2 (germline): SSHAT, FNYEAQ (reference sequence). In DNA form, the CDR3 reads TGTGCCAGCAGCCCCGGGTCTAGCGGGGGGCCGTACAATGAGCAGTTCTTC. This sequence encodes CASSPGSSGGPYNEQFF.

The chain recombines TRBV11-2 with TRBJ1-1, with D perhaps TRBD1 (5 bases). Between the trimmed V and J ends, which lost 3 bases and 7 bases, there was a span of 12 bases. The germline V gene has CDR1 SGHAT and CDR2 FQNNGV. The CDR3 loop spans 13 amino acids. The CDR3 coding sequence is TGTGCCAGCAGCTTGGTTGTTCAGGGTGAAGCTTTCTTT. This encodes CASSLVVQGEAFF.

A single count supports this clone. This chain connects TRBV30 to TRBJ1-2, with D possibly matching TRBD1 (6 bases). Germline CDR1 reads GTSNPN; CDR2 reads SVGIG (reference sequence). The ends were cut back, 3 bases at V and 3 bases at J, with 14 bases in the middle. The CDR3 is made up of 14 amino acids. CDR3 nucleotides: TGTGCCTGGAGCACAGGGTACAGTTACTATGGCTACACCTTC. This sequence encodes CAWSTGYSYYGYTF.

V and J are TRBV10-3 and TRBJ1-1; D is uncertain. V was pared by 3 bases and J by 0 bases, with 5 bases between. Germline lookup yields CDR1 ENHRY and CDR2 SYGVKD. This CDR3 is built from 13 residues. CDR3 region: CAISDRVNTEAFF. The CDR3 DNA reads TGTGCCATCAGTGACCGGGTGAACACTGAAGCTTTCTTT.

The CDR3 here is CASSPPLGADQAKNIQYF. Here the CDR3 DNA reads TGTGCCAGCTCACCACCGCTTGGGGCGGACCAAGCCAAAAACATTCAGTACTTC. This chain links TRBV18 with TRBJ2-4; a weak D match, TRBD1 (5 bases). Germline V gene data show CDR1 as KGHSH and CDR2 as LQKENI. V was shortened by 0 bases and J by 0 bases, with 15 bases between the two germline ends. CDR3 length: 18 residues.

The rearrangement links TRBV7-6 to TRBJ2-6; TRBD1 agrees at 11 bases. Trimming took 5 bases from V and 2 from J; bases not matched to a gene: 5. The CDR3 covers 17 residues. Looked up from germline, CDR1 is SGHVS and CDR2 is FNYEAQ. Written as DNA, the CDR3 is TGTGCCAGCAGCCCAGGACAGGGGGCCGCTGGGGCCAACGTCCTGACTTTC. This codes for CASSPGQGAAGANVLTF.

The rearrangement uses TRBV30 and TRBJ2-7; TRBD2 agrees at 11 bases. Trimming removed 3 bases from V and 5 bases from J; junction bases left unmatched: 6. CDR3 length: 14 amino acids. Germline-derived CDR1 and CDR2 are GTSNPN and SVGIG (reference sequence). The CDR3 loop is CAWSLLAGVNEQYF. The CDR3 DNA sequence: TGTGCCTGGAGCTTACTAGCGGGAGTGAACGAGCAGTACTTC. Full variable domain (outside the CDR3, taken from reference TRBV30 and TRBJ2-7): SQTIHQWPATLVQPVGSPLSLECTVEGTSNPNLYWYRQAAGRGLQLLFYSVGIGQISSEVPQNLSASRPQDRQFILSSKKLLLSDSGFYLCAWSLLAGVNEQYFGPGTRLTVT.

The chain combines TRBV7-9 with TRBJ2-2; a possible D gene is TRBD1 (6 bases). CDR1 SEHNR and CDR2 FQNEAQ come from the germline V gene (reference sequence). The CDR3 runs 13 residues. Trimming left V 5 bases short and J 6 bases short, with 10 bases between. The CDR3 DNA sequence: TGTGCCAGCAGCGGTACAGGGTCCGGGGAGCTGTTTTTT. Translated, it gives CASSGTGSGELFF.

The rearrangement links TRBV27 to TRBJ1-4; maybe TRBD1 (6 bases). The CDR3 consists of 13 residues. The germline CDR1 and CDR2 sequences are MNHEY and SMNVEV (reference sequence). V lost 3 bases and J lost 12, with 14 bases in between. CDR3 sequence reads: CASSFLLRGELFF. The CDR3 DNA follows: TGTGCCAGCAGTTTCCTCCTCAGGGGAGAACTGTTTTTT.

The chain recombines TRBV6-1 with TRBJ1-3; TRBD1 matches at 7 bases. This CDR3 contains 15 residues. In germline, CDR1 is MNHNS, CDR2 SASEGT. The V gene end was trimmed by 7 bases and the J gene end by 0 bases; junction bases not matched to a gene: 6. Here the CDR3 DNA reads TGTGCCAGCACCCGACAGGGATCCTCTGGAAACACCATATATTTT. Amino acid sequence: CASTRQGSSGNTIYF.

The chain couples TRBV5-1 to TRBJ2-4, with D possibly being TRBD1 (6 bases). There are 15 residues in the CDR3. Trimming left V 1 base short and J 0 bases short, with 8 bases between. Germline V lookup: CDR1 SGHRS, CDR2 YFSETQ. The CDR3: CASSLQGLAKNIQYF. CDR3 DNA sequence: TGCGCCAGCAGCTTGCAGGGGCTAGCCAAAAACATTCAGTACTTC.

The chain employs TRBV9 and TRBJ1-1; 7 positions agree with TRBD1. This CDR3 has 16 residues. V lost 3 bases and J lost 1; bases outside the gene matches: 9. The germline V gene has CDR1 SGDLS and CDR2 YYNGEE. This CDR3 is CASSARQGSRNTEAFF. The DNA of the CDR3 is TGTGCCAGCAGCGCCAGACAGGGCTCGAGGAACACTGAAGCTTTCTTT.

The genes are TRBV28 and TRBJ1-2; tentative D call: TRBD1 (6 bases). The CDR3 sequence is 13 residues long. The germline gives CDR1 MDHEN, CDR2 SYDVKM. Deletions cut 7 bases from V and 4 bases from J, with 13 bases between. This CDR3 is CASTTGQVYGYTF. CDR3 DNA: TGTGCCAGCACCACGGGACAAGTCTATGGCTACACCTTC.

This clone turned up a few times. CDR3 nucleotide sequence: TGTGCCAGCAGTGAAGCGCTAGCGGGAGCAGATACGCAGTATTTT. Encoded protein: CASSEALAGADTQYF. The chain carries TRBV6-1 and TRBJ2-3, with 10 positions matching TRBD2. This CDR3 is 15 amino acids long. Germline V gene data show CDR1 as MNHNS and CDR2 as SASEGT. After removal of 0 bases from V and 4 bases from J, the junction contained 1 base not matched to a gene.

This clone came up a few times. V gene TRBV7-8 combines with J gene TRBJ2-1; 10 bases map to TRBD2. The CDR3 runs 15 residues. The V segment lost 0 bases and the J segment 9 bases; nucleotides outside the gene matches: 5. CDR1 and CDR2 from the germline V gene are SGHVS and FQNEAQ. DNA of the CDR3: TGTGCCAGCAGCTTAGCCAGCGGGAGGGCTAGTGAGCAGTTCTTC. This gives the protein CASSLASGRASEQFF.

V gene TRBV29-1 combines with J gene TRBJ2-3; maybe TRBD2 (6 bases). The length of the CDR3 is 14 residues. The germline V gene encodes CDR1 SQVTM and CDR2 ANQGSEA. V lost 6 bases and J lost 2, with 15 bases in between. The DNA of the CDR3 is TGCAGCGTCTCCCCAGGGACTTTCACAGATACGCAGTATTTT. Its protein product is CSVSPGTFTDTQYF.

The chain combines TRBV29-1 with TRBJ2-7; D perhaps matches TRBD1 (5 bases). CDR1 SQVTM and CDR2 ANQGSEA come from the germline V gene. The CDR3 is 13 residues long. V was pared by 7 bases and J by 6 bases, with 19 bases between. CDR3 bases: TGCAGCGCCGTAGTCACCCAGGGTGGCGAGCAGTACTTC. This sequence encodes CSAVVTQGGEQYF.

The rearrangement joins TRBV7-9 to TRBJ2-6; 9 bases fit TRBD1. Per germline, CDR1 SEHNR and CDR2 FQNEAQ (reference sequence). The CDR3 is 18 amino acids. The junction had 8 bases not matched to a gene; V was cut back by 5 bases and J by 0 bases. The CDR3 nucleotides read TGTGCCAGCAGCCCCACAGGGGGCCATTACTCTGGGGCCAACGTCCTGACTTTC. Amino acid sequence: CASSPTGGHYSGANVLTF.

This clone turned up a few times. This chain joins TRBV30 and TRBJ1-4; the D gene is possibly TRBD1 (6 bases). Deletions cut 2 bases from V and 5 bases from J, with 6 bases between. CDR3 length: 12 amino acids. Germline V gene lookup returns CDR1 GTSNPN and CDR2 SVGIG (reference sequence). As DNA, the CDR3 is TGTGCCTGGAGTCAGGGGAATGAAAAACTGTTTTTT. This encodes CAWSQGNEKLFF.

This clone appeared a single time. This chain uses TRBV19 with TRBJ1-2; TRBD1 agrees at 8 bases. This CDR3 is built from 15 residues. Germline loops: CDR1 LNHDA, CDR2 SQIVND (reference sequence). Unmatched junction bases numbered 4, after V lost 1 base and J lost 3 bases. DNA for the CDR3: TGTGCCAGTAGTATAGTCGGACAGGGCGACTATGGCTACACCTTC. Protein: CASSIVGQGDYGYTF.

The V call is TRBV28, the J call TRBJ1-5; no definite D call. Germline V gives CDR1 MDHEN, CDR2 SYDVKM. V was clipped by 9 bases and J by 3 bases, with 3 bases between them. The CDR3 is made up of 10 amino acids. CDR3 sequence reads: CASNNQPQHF. In DNA, the CDR3 is TGTGCCAGTAACAATCAGCCCCAGCATTTT.